These T cell receptor beta chains were read from a single sample in a study of tumor and adjacent non-tumor tissue in lung cancer. One entry per CDR3 protein, called by TCRdb with MiXCR from the multiplex PCR reads. The sample includes 85,000 or so distinct CDR3 sequences, more than 75% of them seen just once. Sequencing was done on a sample of distant non-tumor lung tissue. Source of these receptors: a woman in her fifties or sixties with non-small cell lung cancer. Both conserved end residues are part of each CDR3. Each record gives: clone size, J gene, V gene, D gene, CDR3 protein, CDR3 DNA. The D gene is left open where the match is weak. The size field is filled for only some rows; it gives once, few, many or a size class.

clone size: few
J gene: TRBJ2-5
V gene: TRBV11-2
D gene: .
CDR3 protein: CASSATGLGETQYF
CDR3 DNA: TGTGCCAGCAGCGCCACAGGGCTTGGTGAGACCCAGTACTTC

clone size: .
J gene: TRBJ1-1
V gene: TRBV4-2
D gene: TRBD1
CDR3 protein: CTSSQQGGYTEAFF
CDR3 DNA: TGTACCAGCAGCCAGCAGGGGGGCTACACTGAAGCTTTCTTT

clone size: many
J gene: TRBJ2-2
V gene: TRBV6-5
D gene: TRBD1
CDR3 protein: CASSYSGTGDSGELFF
CDR3 DNA: TGTGCCAGCAGTTACTCAGGGACAGGGGATTCCGGGGAGCTGTTTTTT

clone size: .
J gene: TRBJ2-1
V gene: TRBV5-1
D gene: .
CDR3 protein: CASIGGDYFTCSYNGQFF
CDR3 DNA: TGCGCCAGCATAGGGGGGGACTACTTCACTTGCTCCTACAATGGGCAGTTCTTC

clone size: .
J gene: TRBJ2-5
V gene: TRBV12-3/TRBV12-4
D gene: .
CDR3 protein: CASSLGQGHAQYF
CDR3 DNA: TGTGCCAGCAGCCTCGGGCAGGGTCATGCCCAGTACTTC

clone size: .
J gene: TRBJ2-7
V gene: TRBV4-2
D gene: TRBD1
CDR3 protein: CASSTGGSYEHYF
CDR3 DNA: TGTGCCAGTAGTACAGGGGGCTCCTACGAGCACTACTTC

clone size: .
J gene: TRBJ2-7
V gene: TRBV10-2
D gene: .
CDR3 protein: CASTSCSSYEQYF
CDR3 DNA: TGCGCCAGCACTAGTTGTAGCTCATACGAGCAGTACTTC

clone size: once
J gene: TRBJ2-7
V gene: TRBV5-1
D gene: TRBD2
CDR3 protein: CAISPVGPGVRDYEQYF
CDR3 DNA: TGCGCCATCAGCCCGGTTGGACCTGGGGTTCGGGACTATGAGCAGTACTTC

clone size: .
J gene: TRBJ2-3
V gene: TRBV11-2
D gene: .
CDR3 protein: CASSLGSENTQYF
CDR3 DNA: TGTGCTAGCAGCTTAGGGTCTGAGAATACGCAGTATTTT

clone size: .
J gene: TRBJ2-7
V gene: TRBV28
D gene: .
CDR3 protein: CASSSPGASGRYEQYF
CDR3 DNA: TGTGCTAGCAGTTCGCCGGGGGCTAGCGGCCGCTACGAGCAGTACTTC

clone size: few
J gene: TRBJ2-1
V gene: TRBV6-5
D gene: TRBD2
CDR3 protein: CVSSFKVLAGVNEQFF
CDR3 DNA: TGTGTCAGCAGTTTTAAAGTCCTAGCGGGAGTTAATGAGCAGTTCTTC

clone size: .
J gene: TRBJ2-3
V gene: TRBV5-1
D gene: .
CDR3 protein: CASSPSTGIDMQYF
CDR3 DNA: TGCGCCAGCAGCCCATCGACGGGCATAGATATGCAGTATTTT

clone size: .
J gene: TRBJ2-1
V gene: TRBV7-8
D gene: TRBD1
CDR3 protein: CASSAWTGNNEQFF
CDR3 DNA: TGTGCCAGCAGCGCCTGGACAGGGAACAATGAACAGTTCTTC

clone size: .
J gene: TRBJ1-6
V gene: TRBV4-1
D gene: .
CDR3 protein: CASSQEPVVSSLHF
CDR3 DNA: TGCGCCAGCAGCCAAGAGCCAGTGGTTTCATCCCTCCACTTT

clone size: .
J gene: TRBJ2-3
V gene: TRBV4-2
D gene: .
CDR3 protein: CASRKGTGTTTDSQYF
CDR3 DNA: TGTGCCAGCAGGAAGGGGACCGGGACCACCACAGATTCGCAGTATTTT

clone size: few
J gene: TRBJ1-1
V gene: TRBV28
D gene: .
CDR3 protein: CASSLSAGDGSEAFF
CDR3 DNA: TGTGCCAGCAGTTTATCAGCTGGGGATGGTAGTGAAGCTTTCTTT

clone size: once
J gene: TRBJ2-1
V gene: TRBV4-1
D gene: .
CDR3 protein: CASSQYQVSFNEQFF
CDR3 DNA: TGCGCCAGCAGCCAATATCAGGTTAGTTTCAATGAGCAGTTCTTC

clone size: .
J gene: TRBJ2-7
V gene: TRBV10-3
D gene: .
CDR3 protein: CASRERDSYGQYF
CDR3 DNA: TGTGCCTCCCGGGAAAGGGATTCCTACGGGCAGTACTTC

clone size: .
J gene: TRBJ2-7
V gene: TRBV28
D gene: TRBD2
CDR3 protein: CTSSFQRDGTYEQYF
CDR3 DNA: TGTACCAGCAGTTTCCAGCGGGACGGGACCTACGAGCAGTACTTC

clone size: .
J gene: TRBJ1-1
V gene: TRBV6-6
D gene: TRBD1
CDR3 protein: CVSSSSRTGGYAEAFF
CDR3 DNA: TGTGTCAGCAGCTCCTCTCGAACAGGGGGATACGCTGAAGCTTTCTTT

clone size: once
J gene: TRBJ2-2
V gene: TRBV6-2/TRBV6-3
D gene: .
CDR3 protein: CPSSSGSGTANTGELFF
CDR3 DNA: TGTCCCAGCAGTTCAGGCTCCGGGACGGCGAACACCGGGGAGCTGTTTTTT

clone size: once
J gene: TRBJ2-2
V gene: TRBV6-5
D gene: .
CDR3 protein: CVSSYEGPHIGGELSF
CDR3 DNA: TGTGTCAGCAGTTATGAGGGACCGCATATCGGCGGGGAGCTGTCTTTT

clone size: .
J gene: TRBJ2-7
V gene: TRBV11-2
D gene: .
CDR3 protein: CASNLGVYAQYF
CDR3 DNA: TGTGCCAGCAACTTAGGGGTTTACGCGCAGTACTTC